This TCR beta chain is from a study of cytomegalovirus exposure and HLA in healthy donors. Background on the study: Both the roughly 120 validation repertoires and the roughly 700 first-cohort repertoires used the same platform, as reported by a later analysis. Study-wide results and limits: The authors enumerated some 170 TCR beta chains as linked to cytomegalovirus. For most TCR sequences rarity was the rule, although some public TCRs occurred in many donors.

The method was immunoSEQ multiplex PCR; TCRdb's version includes in-frame clones alone and lacks a portion of them. This sample has roughly 140,000 clones, with roughly 91% found just once. Comment on this clone: The target antigen is unknown.

Germline values: CDR1 SGHNT, CDR2 YENEEA. J gave up 1 base and V 6 bases, and 5 bases lay outside the gene matches. This CDR3 has 14 amino acids. The sequence came from a woman between 18 and 29 years old in good health and CMV-seropositive. The V gene is TRBV11-3, the J gene TRBJ1-1; 7 bases fit TRBD1. Sequenced sample: PBMCs. Here the CDR3 reads CASRVDRANTEAFF. DNA for the CDR3: TGTGCCAGCAGAGTCGACAGGGCGAACACTGAAGCTTTCTTT.